This TCR beta chain came from a study of vaccination and CD4 T cells after COVID-19. Sequencing of the DNA from cultured CD4+ T cells was carried out with the Oncomine TCR Beta short-read assay. A single record per CDR3 protein comes from TCRdb applying MiXCR to the PCR reads. The data hold about 23,000 distinct CDR3 sequences, with about 54% observed a single time. Germline V gives CDR1 SEHNR, CDR2 FQNEAQ (reference sequence). The CDR3 length is 15 residues. Unmatched junction bases numbered 3, after V lost 5 bases and J lost 2 bases. Noted treatment: roughly nine-day PBMC culture with coronavirus spike peptide pools or control peptides (ViraFEST assay). About this clonotype itself: Its antigen is not identified.

The source is a human donor who had recovered from COVID-19. V gene TRBV7-9 combines with J gene TRBJ2-6; 7 nucleotides align to TRBD2. The source material was CD4+ T cells from blood, cultured in vitro. Here the CDR3 DNA reads TGTGCCAGCAGCCTCGCGGGGGCTGGGGCCAACGTCCTGACTTTC. It specifies CASSLAGAGANVLTF.